This passage covers 10 T cell receptor beta chains from one sample sequenced in a study of cytomegalovirus exposure and HLA in healthy donors (dated by TCRdb to 2016 to 2017). Preparation of the library involved the immunoSEQ multiplex PCR assay. TCRdb retrieved this table from immuneACCESS and kept in-frame rearrangements only. Not all clones are present; in checked studies, unresolved V genes account for under half, and no reason is known for the remainder. Recorded for this sample are 150,000 to 250,000 clones; 65% to 90% of them occurred a single time. 13% of the sample is taken by the ten largest. Sequences were obtained from PBMCs. These receptors were taken from a woman aged 25-40 years in good health and CMV-seropositive.

This rearrangement joins TRBV29-1 to TRBJ2-1; possible D gene TRBD2, 5 bases. The CDR3 totals 14 residues. Per the germline V gene, CDR1 is SQVTM and CDR2 is ANQGSEA. Trimming took off 0 bases at V and 7 bases at J, with 13 bases between the two ends. CDR3 in amino acids: CSVEDRRRANEQFF. For the CDR3, the DNA is TGCAGCGTTGAAGATCGGAGGCGAGCAAATGAGCAGTTCTTC.

Comments on this clone: The DNA is left out, because the CDR3 cannot be placed on it with certainty; the CDR3 is given as TCRdb lists it. This chain connects TRBV11-2 to TRBJ1-2; TRBD1 reflects the table's D call only, with no check against the DNA. Counting both end residues, the CDR3 totals 12 amino acids. CDR1 is SGHAT, CDR2 FQNNGV, per germline. CDR3 loop: CASSFGQGTDTF.

The chain employs TRBV28 and TRBJ2-7; possibly TRBD1 for D (5 bases). With 2 bases removed from V and 0 bases from J, the gap between germline ends came to 8 bases. This CDR3 has 14 residues. Germline V lookup: CDR1 MDHEN, CDR2 SYDVKM. In DNA form, the CDR3 reads TGTGCCAGCAGTTTAAGGGGCGGCTCCTACGAGCAGTACTTC. It translates to CASSLRGGSYEQYF.

In nucleotides, the CDR3 is TGTGCCAGCAGCCCCAAACCGGGGAGTAGCAATCAGCCCCAGCATTTT. This codes for CASSPKPGSSNQPQHF. The chain links TRBV4-2 to TRBJ1-5; no clear D. This CDR3 contains 16 residues. CDR1 is LGHNA and CDR2 is YNFKEQ in the germline V gene. Trimming pared 4 bases from V and 0 bases from J, leaving 13 bases between.

The V gene is TRBV5-1, the J gene TRBJ2-7; 10 bases match TRBD1. This CDR3 contains 14 residues. Trimming took 5 bases from V and 3 from J; bases not matched to a gene: 5. In germline, CDR1 is SGHRS, CDR2 YFSETQ. The CDR3 DNA follows: TGCGCCAGCAGGATGGGGGACAGGGGCTACGAGCAGTACTTC. As protein: CASRMGDRGYEQYF.

CDR3 sequence: CASSSGGFGGYTF. The CDR3 DNA is TGTGCCAGCAGCTCAGGCGGGTTTGGTGGCTACACCTTC. This rearrangement joins TRBV7-2 to TRBJ1-2; unclear D gene. The V and J ends lost 4 bases and 7 bases respectively, with 13 bases between them. The CDR3 consists of 13 residues. Germline lookup yields CDR1 SGHTA and CDR2 FQGNSA.

The chain couples TRBV28 to TRBJ1-2; 8 bases map to TRBD1. Trimming took 10 bases from V and 6 from J; bases not matched to a gene: 10. CDR1 and CDR2 (germline): MDHEN, SYDVKM. This CDR3 spans 13 amino acids. In DNA, the CDR3 is TGTGCCATAGGACAGGGAAGTCCAGATGGCTACACCTTC. Its translation is CAIGQGSPDGYTF.

The genes are TRBV11-3 and TRBJ1-1, with D maybe TRBD1 (5 bases). This CDR3 comprises 13 residues. Germline assignment: CDR1 SGHNT and CDR2 YENEEA. V was cut by 6 bases and J by 4 bases, with 12 bases left in between. CDR3 region: CASSVGGTTEAFF. The CDR3 coding sequence is TGTGCCAGCAGTGTTGGGGGGACCACTGAAGCTTTCTTT.

The chain employs TRBV4-2 and TRBJ2-3, with 12 positions matching TRBD2. V gave up 4 bases and J gave up 1 base; unmatched junction bases: 12. This CDR3 is built from 19 residues. Germline V gene data show CDR1 as LGHNA and CDR2 as YNFKEQ. CDR3 DNA: TGTGCCAGCAGCCCGAAACGACTAGCGGGAGCATCGGGCACAGATACGCAGTATTTT. It encodes CASSPKRLAGASGTDTQYF.

This clone was detected a few times. The chain recombines TRBV10-1 with TRBJ1-1, with a weak D call TRBD1 (6 bases). There are 15 residues in the CDR3. Germline loops: CDR1 WNHNN, CDR2 SYGVQD (reference sequence). V was trimmed by 6 bases and J by 5 bases, leaving 19 bases between them. The CDR3 is CASSKSGTRWTEAFF. In DNA form, the CDR3 reads TGCGCCAGCAGCAAAAGCGGGACACGATGGACTGAAGCTTTCTTT.